This is a list of T cell receptor beta chains from one sample in a study of T cell responses to AZD1222 COVID-19 vaccine. The method was immunoSEQ multiplex PCR; TCRdb's version includes in-frame clones alone and lacks a portion of them. The sample has about 110,000 clones, about 82% seen once. The sample here was peripheral blood, taken on day 0 of AZD1222 vaccination. The receptors derive from an adult in good health. The CDR3 runs from the conserved cysteine through the conserved F or W. Each record gives: CDR3 length, J gene, D gene, V gene, CDR3 DNA, CDR3 protein. The D gene is left open where the match is weak.

13,TRBJ1-5,TRBD1,TRBV30,TGTGCCTGGGGAAGACAGGACAGGCAGCCCCAGCATTTT,CAWGRQDRQPQHF
15,TRBJ2-5,-,TRBV30,TGTGCCTGGAGTCGGGGGTCAACCGAGGGGGAGACCCAGTACTTC,CAWSRGSTEGETQYF
14,TRBJ1-6,-,TRBV19,TGTGCCAGTAGTCCTAGGGGGGACAATTCACCCCTCCACTTT,CASSPRGDNSPLHF
15,TRBJ1-6,TRBD1,TRBV19,TGTGCCAGTAGTATCGGACAGGGAAAGCTTTCACCCCTCCACTTT,CASSIGQGKLSPLHF
16,TRBJ2-3,TRBD2,TRBV6-1,TGTGCCAGCAGTGATCACCTAGCGGGGGGGAGTGATACGCAGTATTTT,CASSDHLAGGSDTQYF
14,TRBJ1-2,-,TRBV11-2,TGTGCCAGCAGAAGAGCCCAGGCTAACTATGGCTACACCTTC,CASRRAQANYGYTF
15,TRBJ2-1,TRBD1,TRBV28,TGTGCCAGCAGTTCTCGGCGGACAGGGGGCTTTGAGCAGTTCTTC,CASSSRRTGGFEQFF
13,TRBJ2-7,TRBD1,TRBV30,TGTGCTCCTAATCCGGGACAGCCCTACGAGCAGTACTTC,CAPNPGQPYEQYF
15,TRBJ2-7,-,TRBV13,TGTGCCAGCAGCCGCCTCGGGGCAAGAGTTGGGGAGCAGTACTTC,CASSRLGARVGEQYF
15,TRBJ1-2,-,TRBV27,TGTGCCAGCAGCCCGGCAGGGGTGGGAAGCTATGGCTACACCTTC,CASSPAGVGSYGYTF